These 25 T cell receptor beta chains came from one sample sequenced in a study of post-analysis software for immune sequencing data. Broader study findings: With TRBV5-6, TRBV5-1 and TRBV20-1 included, about five TRBV segments were more frequent in patients than in controls.

These receptors lack a known antigen. TCR beta cDNA libraries had unique molecular identifiers. TCRdb ran MiXCR on the PCR reads and lists one entry per CDR3 protein. The sample has more than 500,000 distinct CDR3 sequences; approximately 31% are singletons. Sequencing was performed on blood. These TCRs come from a girl under 18 with multiple sclerosis.

V and J are TRBV6-6 and TRBJ2-3; D remains unclear. The CDR3 sequence is 14 residues long. Germline loops: CDR1 MNHNY, CDR2 SVGAGI (reference sequence). Trimming stripped 1 base from V and 3 bases from J, with 8 bases between. CDR3 protein: CASSYFTGTDTQYF. The DNA for the CDR3 is TGTGCCAGCAGTTACTTTACGGGTACAGATACGCAGTATTTT.

Here the CDR3 DNA reads TGTGCCAGCAGTTACACGGGACTAGCGGGACAAAGCTCCTACAATGAGCAGTTCTTC. It is translated as CASSYTGLAGQSSYNEQFF. The V and J genes are TRBV6-5 and TRBJ2-1; 13 bases map to TRBD2. The CDR3 sequence is 19 residues long. V shed 2 bases and J 0 bases; nucleotides not matched to a gene: 7. Germline CDR1 reads MNHEY; CDR2 reads SVGAGI.

The chain employs TRBV20-1 and TRBJ1-1; 10 nucleotides agree with TRBD1. Per germline, CDR1 DFQATT and CDR2 SNEGSKA (reference sequence). Trimming cost V 5 bases and J 0 bases; bases outside gene matches: 12. The CDR3 length is 17 residues. The DNA for the CDR3 is TGCAGTGCTCGCCCCATGGGGACAGGGGTGATGAACACTGAAGCTTTCTTT. Translating gives CSARPMGTGVMNTEAFF.

This clonotype has more than one count but fewer than ten. The chain employs TRBV24-1 and TRBJ2-7; D ambiguous. The CDR3 contains 11 residues. Between the trimmed V and J ends, which lost 5 bases and 3 bases, there was a span of 4 bases. Germline CDR1 reads KGHDR; CDR2 reads SFDVKD. CDR3 in amino acids: CATSGGYEQYF. The CDR3 coding sequence is TGTGCCACCAGTGGAGGCTACGAGCAGTACTTC.

There are a few counts of this clonotype. CDR3 bases: TGTGCCAGCAGCCCCAGCGGGGGGGAATCAGATACGCAGTATTTT. This codes for CASSPSGGESDTQYF. This chain joins TRBV3-1 and TRBJ2-3; 10 bases are shared with TRBD2. The V and J ends lost 4 bases and 4 bases, in that order; junction bases with no gene match: 5. Germline V gene lookup returns CDR1 LGHDT and CDR2 YNNKEL (reference sequence). CDR3 length: 15 amino acids.

The chain links TRBV20-1 to TRBJ2-1, with 9 bases identical to TRBD2. The CDR3 has 16 amino acids. CDR1 is DFQATT and CDR2 is SNEGSKA in the germline V gene (reference sequence). V gave up 6 bases and J gave up 0 bases; unmatched junction bases: 9. CDR3 loop: CSAQQRGVASYNEQFF. CDR3 bases: TGCAGTGCCCAGCAGCGGGGGGTAGCCTCCTACAATGAGCAGTTCTTC.

This clonotype has just a few counts. The rearrangement links TRBV9 to TRBJ1-2; TRBD1 is a possible D gene (6 bases). CDR1 and CDR2 (germline): SGDLS, YYNGEE. The CDR3 has 14 amino acids. Trimming removed 3 bases from V and 2 bases from J, with 11 bases in between. The CDR3 nucleotides read TGTGCCAGCAGCGGGTCAGGGGCCAACTATGGCTACACCTTC. It encodes CASSGSGANYGYTF.

This clonotype was counted between two and nine times. The chain uses TRBV5-1 and TRBJ1-1; D is perhaps TRBD1 (6 bases). The V and J ends lost 4 bases and 1 base respectively, with 17 bases between them. The CDR3 totals 16 residues. Germline loops: CDR1 SGHRS, CDR2 YFSETQ. The CDR3 region is CASSQRRDKKNTEAFF. In nucleotides, the CDR3 is TGCGCCAGCAGCCAACGAAGGGACAAAAAGAACACTGAAGCTTTCTTT.

The J gene is TRBJ1-2, the V gene TRBV20-1; TRBD1 matches 7 bases. V was pared by 2 bases and J by 2 bases, with 11 bases of the junction left unmatched. Germline values: CDR1 DFQATT, CDR2 SNEGSKA (reference sequence). The CDR3 has 16 amino acids. CDR3 sequence reads: CSARLGGTDANYGYTF. The CDR3 bases are TGCAGTGCTAGACTGGGGGGGACAGACGCAAACTATGGCTACACCTTC.

There are a few counts of this clonotype. The J gene is TRBJ2-7, the V gene TRBV20-1; 8 nucleotides line up with TRBD2. The CDR3 totals 14 residues. Unmatched junction bases numbered 4, after V lost 1 base and J lost 2 bases. The V gene's germline CDR1 is DFQATT and CDR2 SNEGSKA (reference sequence). The CDR3 sequence: CSARAPGGPYEQYF. CDR3 bases: TGCAGTGCTAGAGCGCCGGGGGGGCCCTACGAGCAGTACTTC.

This clonotype occurred a few times. V usage is TRBV5-5 and J usage is TRBJ2-7; maybe TRBD2 (5 bases). Germline V gene data show CDR1 as SGHKS and CDR2 as YYEKEE (reference sequence). The V end was cut by 3 bases, the J end by 6 bases, with 19 bases between. The CDR3 sequence is 15 residues long. The CDR3: CASSSGSIIAGEQYF. In nucleotides, the CDR3 is TGTGCCAGCAGCTCTGGCTCTATTATCGCGGGCGAGCAGTACTTC.

In DNA form, the CDR3 reads TGTGCCACCAGCAGAGACCGAGCGGGGGACTCCTACAATGAGCAGTTCTTC. Amino acids: CATSRDRAGDSYNEQFF. The V and J genes are TRBV15 and TRBJ2-1, with 8 positions matching TRBD2. This CDR3 is 17 amino acids long. The V gene end was trimmed by 0 bases and the J gene end by 0 bases; junction bases not matched to a gene: 4. Germline V gene lookup returns CDR1 LNHNV and CDR2 YYDKDF (reference sequence).

The rearrangement joins TRBV9 to TRBJ2-4; the D is unclear. Per the germline V gene, CDR1 is SGDLS and CDR2 is YYNGEE. V was pared by 3 bases and J by 0 bases, with 7 bases between. This CDR3 spans 14 amino acids. The CDR3 nucleotides are TGTGCCAGCAGCGCCGACCTAGCCAAAAACATTCAGTACTTC. As protein: CASSADLAKNIQYF.

This rearrangement joins TRBV5-1 to TRBJ1-2; D is uncertain. Germline CDR1 reads SGHRS; CDR2 reads YFSETQ. V gave up 4 bases and J gave up 7 bases, with 8 bases separating them. The CDR3 has 11 amino acids. The CDR3, as DNA: TGCGCCAGCAGCATGAATGGTGGCTACACCTTC. The encoded protein is CASSMNGGYTF.

The V gene is TRBV16, the J gene TRBJ2-1; no firm D call. Trimming removed 5 bases at V and 11 bases at J, with 13 bases between. This CDR3 is 12 amino acids long. Germline V CDR1 and CDR2: KGHSY, FQNENV. The CDR3 DNA is TGTGCCAGCAGCTCTTCTAGGGCCCAGCAGTTCTTC. Its protein is CASSSSRAQQFF.

This clonotype was counted a few times. This chain's CDR3 is CASSGGAGSLQADTQYF. The CDR3, as DNA: TGTGCCAGCAGCGGAGGGGCAGGGAGTTTACAGGCAGATACGCAGTATTTT. The chain recombines TRBV6-1 with TRBJ2-3, with D possibly being TRBD2 (6 bases). Germline V CDR1 and CDR2: MNHNS, SASEGT. V dropped 6 bases and J dropped 4 bases, with 23 bases sitting between them. CDR3 length equals 17 residues.

The rearrangement links TRBV25-1 to TRBJ2-2; unclear D gene. CDR3 length: 15 residues. V lost 0 bases and J 1 base, leaving 6 bases between the germline ends. CDR1 MGHDK and CDR2 SYGVNS come from the germline V gene. The CDR3 DNA reads TGTGCCAGCAGTGAATATGGTCAGAACACCGGGGAGCTGTTTTTT. Residues: CASSEYGQNTGELFF.

The chain is built from TRBV20-1 and TRBJ2-1; the match to TRBD1 covers 7 bases. The J segment lost 2 bases and the V segment lost 4 bases, leaving 14 bases of the junction unmatched. The length of the CDR3 is 17 residues. Germline V lookup: CDR1 DFQATT, CDR2 SNEGSKA (reference sequence). The CDR3 bases are TGCAGTGCTACCCCCGGGACAGTCTCCAATCCCTACAATGAGCAGTTCTTC. This sequence encodes CSATPGTVSNPYNEQFF.

In this sample, this clonotype turned up a few times. This chain connects TRBV20-1 to TRBJ1-5; the D gene is possibly TRBD1 (6 bases). Germline CDR1 reads DFQATT; CDR2 reads SNEGSKA (reference sequence). The CDR3 spans 13 residues. V lost 5 bases and J lost 9, with 17 bases in between. In nucleotides, the CDR3 is TGCAGTGCTCGATCAGGGGACCTATCGCCCCAGCATTTT. Translated: CSARSGDLSPQHF.

This clonotype has a handful of counts. The chain uses TRBV6-1 and TRBJ2-2; 12 nucleotides line up with TRBD2. Losses at the gene ends were 2 bases for V and 4 bases for J; bases not matched to a gene: 11. The CDR3 contains 19 residues. CDR1 is MNHNS and CDR2 is SASEGT in the germline V gene. The CDR3 DNA sequence: TGTGCCAGCAGTGAAAGTCTAGCGGGGGGGCGAATGATCACCGGGGAGCTGTTTTTT. Translation gives CASSESLAGGRMITGELFF.

This clonotype was seen a few times. The V call is TRBV29-1, the J call TRBJ2-3; D call uncertain. Germline CDR1 reads SQVTM; CDR2 reads ANQGSEA. V lost 6 bases to trimming and J lost 0 bases, with 16 bases between them. There are 15 residues in the CDR3. CDR3 loop: CSVRRVDASTDTQYF. The CDR3 coding sequence is TGCAGCGTCCGAAGGGTCGATGCTAGCACAGATACGCAGTATTTT.

Note on this clonotype: An end of the junction does not agree with germline; a read error may underlie this. The chain employs TRBV15 and TRBJ2-7; D call uncertain. The CDR3 spans 13 residues. Germline V gene sequence: CDR1 LNHNV, CDR2 YYDKDF (reference sequence). CDR3 protein: CATSDGVSYEQDF. The CDR3, as DNA: TGTGCCACTTCGGACGGAGTATCCTACGAGCAGGACTTC.

This chain joins TRBV9 and TRBJ2-3, with D unresolved. V lost 0 bases and J 6 bases, leaving 8 bases between the germline ends. This CDR3 is 13 amino acids long. CDR1 is SGDLS, CDR2 YYNGEE, per germline. CDR3 sequence (DNA): TGTGCCAGCAGCGTAGAATACGGGGATACGCAGTATTTT. This encodes CASSVEYGDTQYF.

This clonotype has more than one count but fewer than ten. V gene TRBV20-1 combines with J gene TRBJ2-5; TRBD2 matches 16 bases. V shed 3 bases, J shed 5 bases, and the junction held 6 bases outside the gene matches. Germline V gives CDR1 DFQATT, CDR2 SNEGSKA (reference sequence). This CDR3 has 16 residues. CDR3 sequence: CSASGTSGGAEETQYF. DNA for the CDR3: TGCAGTGCTAGCGGGACTAGCGGGGGGGCGGAGGAGACCCAGTACTTC.

The V and J genes are TRBV29-1 and TRBJ2-7; TRBD1 matches at 9 bases. J gave up 5 bases and V 0 bases, and 5 bases lay outside the gene matches. This CDR3 region has 14 residues. Germline V gives CDR1 SQVTM, CDR2 ANQGSEA. The CDR3 DNA reads as TGCAGCGTTGAAGACACAACAGGGGGCCACGAGCAGTACTTC. This translates into CSVEDTTGGHEQYF.